Below are 11 T cell receptor beta chains sequenced from a single sample in a study of cytomegalovirus exposure and HLA in healthy donors. The PCR had 60 Vbeta and 13 Jbeta primers. The table came from immunoSEQ multiplex PCR; TCRdb's copy has only in-frame clones and leaves some out. The sample includes about 48,000 clones. The specimen sequenced was PBMCs. These receptors originate from a woman in her thirties or forties in good health and CMV-seronegative.

The chain joins TRBV4-3 to TRBJ2-7; TRBD1 agrees at 10 bases. Unmatched junction bases numbered 8, after V lost 6 bases and J lost 0 bases. The CDR3 runs 16 residues. Germline V gene sequence: CDR1 LGHNA, CDR2 YSLEER. Here the CDR3 DNA reads TGCGCCAGCAGTCCCGGGACAGGGGTCACCTCCTACGAGCAGTACTTC. Translation: CASSPGTGVTSYEQYF.

The chain recombines TRBV5-4 with TRBJ2-1; 7 bases are shared with TRBD2. Germline lookup yields CDR1 SGHNT and CDR2 YYREEE (reference sequence). CDR3 length: 14 amino acids. V was clipped by 7 bases and J by 2 bases; unmatched bases: 6. The CDR3 reads CASEAGATYNEQFF. Here the CDR3 DNA reads TGTGCCAGCGAGGCGGGAGCAACCTACAATGAGCAGTTCTTC.

Note on this clone: This sample includes further DNA sequences coding for the same CDR3. The J gene is TRBJ1-1, the V gene TRBV30, with D possibly matching TRBD1 (6 bases). Trimming stripped 2 bases from V and 2 bases from J, with 15 bases between. The germline gives CDR1 GTSNPN, CDR2 SVGIG (reference sequence). The CDR3 extends over 15 amino acids. Here the CDR3 DNA reads TGTGCCTGGAGTCTGACAGGCGGAATAAACACTGAAGCTTTCTTT. Its translation is CAWSLTGGINTEAFF.

The V gene is TRBV11-2, the J gene TRBJ2-3; possibly TRBD2 for D (5 bases). This CDR3 contains 15 residues. Germline V CDR1 and CDR2: SGHAT, FQNNGV. Trimming pared 0 bases from V and 6 bases from J, leaving 13 bases between. Here the CDR3 reads CASSLDFGDRDTQYF. CDR3 DNA sequence: TGTGCCAGCAGCTTAGATTTCGGGGATAGGGATACGCAGTATTTT.

Of note for this clone: At one end, the junction sequence differs from germline, possibly due to a read error. The V gene is TRBV6-6, the J gene TRBJ2-3, with D perhaps matching TRBD2 (6 bases). CDR3 size: 14 residues. Per germline, CDR1 MNHNY and CDR2 SVGAGI (reference sequence). The CDR3 nucleotides read TGTGCCAGCAGGGAGGGCCCTCGCACAGATATGCAGTATTTT. Protein product: CASREGPRTDMQYF.

The chain uses TRBV5-4 and TRBJ2-7, with TRBD1 as a possible D gene (6 bases). The CDR3 is 14 residues long. Germline CDR1 SGHNT, CDR2 YYREEE (reference sequence). Trimming took 4 bases from V and 3 from J, leaving 14 bases between them. The CDR3 is CASSVRDNIYEQYF. CDR3 nucleotides: TGTGCCAGCAGCGTCCGGGACAACATCTACGAGCAGTACTTC.

This rearrangement joins TRBV7-2 to TRBJ1-3, with D perhaps TRBD1 (5 bases). Germline V gene lookup returns CDR1 SGHTA and CDR2 FQGNSA. The V end was cut by 5 bases, the J end by 0 bases, with 14 bases between. The CDR3 has 16 amino acids. The chain's CDR3 is CASSPRQILSGNTIYF. CDR3 DNA: TGTGCCAGCAGCCCGCGACAGATACTCTCTGGAAACACCATATATTTT.

The CDR3 region has the DNA TGTGCCAGCAGCCCCGGACAGGGGGTCTATGGCTACACCTTC. It is translated as CASSPGQGVYGYTF. The genes are TRBV11-3 and TRBJ1-2; 10 positions agree with TRBD1. The junction had 4 bases not matched to a gene; V was cut back by 5 bases and J by 4 bases. The CDR3 contains 14 residues. CDR1 SGHNT and CDR2 YENEEA come from the germline V gene.

The chain recombines TRBV27 with TRBJ1-2, with 9 bases fitting TRBD1. This CDR3 spans 13 amino acids. Per germline, CDR1 MNHEY and CDR2 SMNVEV (reference sequence). V shed 7 bases, J shed 4 bases, and the junction held 4 bases outside the gene matches. The DNA for the CDR3 is TGTGCCAGCAACCCGGGACAGGGCTATGGCTACACCTTC. Amino acids: CASNPGQGYGYTF.

This sequence joins TRBV5-6 and TRBJ1-1; maybe TRBD1 (5 bases). CDR1 is SGHDT, CDR2 YYEEEE, per germline. The ends were cut back, 2 bases at V and 5 bases at J, with 10 bases in the middle. This CDR3 has 13 residues. In DNA form, the CDR3 reads TGTGCCAGCAGCTTACCCGGGGGGACTGAAGCTTTCTTT. The encoded protein is CASSLPGGTEAFF.

The V call is TRBV25-1, the J call TRBJ2-2, with 10 nucleotides matching TRBD2. Germline values: CDR1 MGHDK, CDR2 SYGVNS. Trimming took 2 bases from V and 5 from J; bases not matched to a gene: 8. CDR3 length: 17 amino acids. CDR3: CASSEDQREGRTGELFF. The CDR3 nucleotides read TGTGCCAGCAGTGAAGATCAGCGGGAGGGCCGGACCGGGGAGCTGTTTTTT.